This is a list of T cell receptor beta chains from one sample in a study of cytomegalovirus exposure and HLA in healthy donors. Produced via immunoSEQ multiplex PCR; TCRdb's table is partial and in-frame only. The sample lists under 250,000 clones, 82% occurring once. The sample comprised PBMCs. Receptors originate from a middle-aged woman in good health and CMV-seronegative. The CDR3 runs from the conserved cysteine through the conserved F or W.

>TRBV2
CASRPNGRNEKLFF
>TRBV7-9
CASSLDSSYNEQFF
>TRBV19
CASSSASGGPHSYEQYF
>TRBV19
CASSMGRIYTF
>TRBV28
CASSPSGSVYEQYF
>TRBV2
CASSVLYEQYF
>TRBV4-1
CASSQGDYVTGFYNEQFF
>TRBV7-9
CASSLVSLNTEAFF
>TRBV5-8
CASSFAGRVSAGELFF
>TRBV9
CASSRRSRGEKLFF
>TRBV27
CASSSFTQEDSYNEQFF
>TRBV23-1
CASSQNRPRAFF
>TRBV9
CASSATTGVDSGELFF
>TRBV18
CASSPSSGKDTQYF
>TRBV13
CASSLEGTSGSQEQFF